These T cell receptor beta chains were read from a single sample in a study of technical replicates of blood from a handful of donors. Measured with immunoSEQ multiplex PCR; TCRdb has only the in-frame clones, and not every one. The sample yields 51,000 or so clones, approximately 90% seen once. The sequencing sample was made of PBMCs. Receptors originate from a human donor in good health. Some clones in this sample may be carry-over from other donors' samples. CDR3s include the opening cysteine and the closing phenylalanine or tryptophan. The order of the fields is J gene, V gene, CDR3 protein.

>TRBJ1-2|TRBV7-9
CASSLGAGQPRGSGYTF
>TRBJ2-5|TRBV10-3
CAISGSRQETQYF
>TRBJ2-6|TRBV2
CASSEEGSGANVLTF
>TRBJ1-2|TRBV7-3
CASNLNSDGYTF
>TRBJ1-1|TRBV19
CASSMQGNTEAFF
>TRBJ2-5|TRBV13
CASTRGGVGETQYF
>TRBJ1-1|TRBV6-6
CASSYGRELNTEAFF
>TRBJ1-1|TRBV5-1
CASSLAESGVAEAFF
>TRBJ1-1|TRBV5-1
CASSLPQGAGTEAFF
>TRBJ2-7|TRBV11-2
CASSPNRAEQYF
>TRBJ1-1|TRBV4-1
CASSLWPRGQDTEAFF
>TRBJ2-7|TRBV28
CASSQGTGYYEQYF
>TRBJ2-6|TRBV5-6
CASSPLLGGRASGANVLTF
>TRBJ1-5|TRBV5-6
CASSHGGVVQPQHF
>TRBJ2-1|TRBV4-1
CASSPGASGLRRAEQFF
>TRBJ1-5|TRBV25-1
CASSGVDSNQPQHF
>TRBJ2-5|TRBV18
CASSPVWTGQETQYF
>TRBJ2-6|TRBV5-1
CASSLDGREPGANVLTF
>TRBJ2-7|TRBV21-1
CASGHWETGPVWRYF
>TRBJ1-6|TRBV25-1
CASSETALYNSPLHF
>TRBJ1-4|TRBV12-5
CASGLVLGQGQGYNEKLFF
>TRBJ2-3|TRBV5-1
CASSLAGADTQYF
>TRBJ2-1|TRBV20-1
CSAGRTGEQFF
>TRBJ2-7|TRBV10-3
CAISATDKGAYEQYF